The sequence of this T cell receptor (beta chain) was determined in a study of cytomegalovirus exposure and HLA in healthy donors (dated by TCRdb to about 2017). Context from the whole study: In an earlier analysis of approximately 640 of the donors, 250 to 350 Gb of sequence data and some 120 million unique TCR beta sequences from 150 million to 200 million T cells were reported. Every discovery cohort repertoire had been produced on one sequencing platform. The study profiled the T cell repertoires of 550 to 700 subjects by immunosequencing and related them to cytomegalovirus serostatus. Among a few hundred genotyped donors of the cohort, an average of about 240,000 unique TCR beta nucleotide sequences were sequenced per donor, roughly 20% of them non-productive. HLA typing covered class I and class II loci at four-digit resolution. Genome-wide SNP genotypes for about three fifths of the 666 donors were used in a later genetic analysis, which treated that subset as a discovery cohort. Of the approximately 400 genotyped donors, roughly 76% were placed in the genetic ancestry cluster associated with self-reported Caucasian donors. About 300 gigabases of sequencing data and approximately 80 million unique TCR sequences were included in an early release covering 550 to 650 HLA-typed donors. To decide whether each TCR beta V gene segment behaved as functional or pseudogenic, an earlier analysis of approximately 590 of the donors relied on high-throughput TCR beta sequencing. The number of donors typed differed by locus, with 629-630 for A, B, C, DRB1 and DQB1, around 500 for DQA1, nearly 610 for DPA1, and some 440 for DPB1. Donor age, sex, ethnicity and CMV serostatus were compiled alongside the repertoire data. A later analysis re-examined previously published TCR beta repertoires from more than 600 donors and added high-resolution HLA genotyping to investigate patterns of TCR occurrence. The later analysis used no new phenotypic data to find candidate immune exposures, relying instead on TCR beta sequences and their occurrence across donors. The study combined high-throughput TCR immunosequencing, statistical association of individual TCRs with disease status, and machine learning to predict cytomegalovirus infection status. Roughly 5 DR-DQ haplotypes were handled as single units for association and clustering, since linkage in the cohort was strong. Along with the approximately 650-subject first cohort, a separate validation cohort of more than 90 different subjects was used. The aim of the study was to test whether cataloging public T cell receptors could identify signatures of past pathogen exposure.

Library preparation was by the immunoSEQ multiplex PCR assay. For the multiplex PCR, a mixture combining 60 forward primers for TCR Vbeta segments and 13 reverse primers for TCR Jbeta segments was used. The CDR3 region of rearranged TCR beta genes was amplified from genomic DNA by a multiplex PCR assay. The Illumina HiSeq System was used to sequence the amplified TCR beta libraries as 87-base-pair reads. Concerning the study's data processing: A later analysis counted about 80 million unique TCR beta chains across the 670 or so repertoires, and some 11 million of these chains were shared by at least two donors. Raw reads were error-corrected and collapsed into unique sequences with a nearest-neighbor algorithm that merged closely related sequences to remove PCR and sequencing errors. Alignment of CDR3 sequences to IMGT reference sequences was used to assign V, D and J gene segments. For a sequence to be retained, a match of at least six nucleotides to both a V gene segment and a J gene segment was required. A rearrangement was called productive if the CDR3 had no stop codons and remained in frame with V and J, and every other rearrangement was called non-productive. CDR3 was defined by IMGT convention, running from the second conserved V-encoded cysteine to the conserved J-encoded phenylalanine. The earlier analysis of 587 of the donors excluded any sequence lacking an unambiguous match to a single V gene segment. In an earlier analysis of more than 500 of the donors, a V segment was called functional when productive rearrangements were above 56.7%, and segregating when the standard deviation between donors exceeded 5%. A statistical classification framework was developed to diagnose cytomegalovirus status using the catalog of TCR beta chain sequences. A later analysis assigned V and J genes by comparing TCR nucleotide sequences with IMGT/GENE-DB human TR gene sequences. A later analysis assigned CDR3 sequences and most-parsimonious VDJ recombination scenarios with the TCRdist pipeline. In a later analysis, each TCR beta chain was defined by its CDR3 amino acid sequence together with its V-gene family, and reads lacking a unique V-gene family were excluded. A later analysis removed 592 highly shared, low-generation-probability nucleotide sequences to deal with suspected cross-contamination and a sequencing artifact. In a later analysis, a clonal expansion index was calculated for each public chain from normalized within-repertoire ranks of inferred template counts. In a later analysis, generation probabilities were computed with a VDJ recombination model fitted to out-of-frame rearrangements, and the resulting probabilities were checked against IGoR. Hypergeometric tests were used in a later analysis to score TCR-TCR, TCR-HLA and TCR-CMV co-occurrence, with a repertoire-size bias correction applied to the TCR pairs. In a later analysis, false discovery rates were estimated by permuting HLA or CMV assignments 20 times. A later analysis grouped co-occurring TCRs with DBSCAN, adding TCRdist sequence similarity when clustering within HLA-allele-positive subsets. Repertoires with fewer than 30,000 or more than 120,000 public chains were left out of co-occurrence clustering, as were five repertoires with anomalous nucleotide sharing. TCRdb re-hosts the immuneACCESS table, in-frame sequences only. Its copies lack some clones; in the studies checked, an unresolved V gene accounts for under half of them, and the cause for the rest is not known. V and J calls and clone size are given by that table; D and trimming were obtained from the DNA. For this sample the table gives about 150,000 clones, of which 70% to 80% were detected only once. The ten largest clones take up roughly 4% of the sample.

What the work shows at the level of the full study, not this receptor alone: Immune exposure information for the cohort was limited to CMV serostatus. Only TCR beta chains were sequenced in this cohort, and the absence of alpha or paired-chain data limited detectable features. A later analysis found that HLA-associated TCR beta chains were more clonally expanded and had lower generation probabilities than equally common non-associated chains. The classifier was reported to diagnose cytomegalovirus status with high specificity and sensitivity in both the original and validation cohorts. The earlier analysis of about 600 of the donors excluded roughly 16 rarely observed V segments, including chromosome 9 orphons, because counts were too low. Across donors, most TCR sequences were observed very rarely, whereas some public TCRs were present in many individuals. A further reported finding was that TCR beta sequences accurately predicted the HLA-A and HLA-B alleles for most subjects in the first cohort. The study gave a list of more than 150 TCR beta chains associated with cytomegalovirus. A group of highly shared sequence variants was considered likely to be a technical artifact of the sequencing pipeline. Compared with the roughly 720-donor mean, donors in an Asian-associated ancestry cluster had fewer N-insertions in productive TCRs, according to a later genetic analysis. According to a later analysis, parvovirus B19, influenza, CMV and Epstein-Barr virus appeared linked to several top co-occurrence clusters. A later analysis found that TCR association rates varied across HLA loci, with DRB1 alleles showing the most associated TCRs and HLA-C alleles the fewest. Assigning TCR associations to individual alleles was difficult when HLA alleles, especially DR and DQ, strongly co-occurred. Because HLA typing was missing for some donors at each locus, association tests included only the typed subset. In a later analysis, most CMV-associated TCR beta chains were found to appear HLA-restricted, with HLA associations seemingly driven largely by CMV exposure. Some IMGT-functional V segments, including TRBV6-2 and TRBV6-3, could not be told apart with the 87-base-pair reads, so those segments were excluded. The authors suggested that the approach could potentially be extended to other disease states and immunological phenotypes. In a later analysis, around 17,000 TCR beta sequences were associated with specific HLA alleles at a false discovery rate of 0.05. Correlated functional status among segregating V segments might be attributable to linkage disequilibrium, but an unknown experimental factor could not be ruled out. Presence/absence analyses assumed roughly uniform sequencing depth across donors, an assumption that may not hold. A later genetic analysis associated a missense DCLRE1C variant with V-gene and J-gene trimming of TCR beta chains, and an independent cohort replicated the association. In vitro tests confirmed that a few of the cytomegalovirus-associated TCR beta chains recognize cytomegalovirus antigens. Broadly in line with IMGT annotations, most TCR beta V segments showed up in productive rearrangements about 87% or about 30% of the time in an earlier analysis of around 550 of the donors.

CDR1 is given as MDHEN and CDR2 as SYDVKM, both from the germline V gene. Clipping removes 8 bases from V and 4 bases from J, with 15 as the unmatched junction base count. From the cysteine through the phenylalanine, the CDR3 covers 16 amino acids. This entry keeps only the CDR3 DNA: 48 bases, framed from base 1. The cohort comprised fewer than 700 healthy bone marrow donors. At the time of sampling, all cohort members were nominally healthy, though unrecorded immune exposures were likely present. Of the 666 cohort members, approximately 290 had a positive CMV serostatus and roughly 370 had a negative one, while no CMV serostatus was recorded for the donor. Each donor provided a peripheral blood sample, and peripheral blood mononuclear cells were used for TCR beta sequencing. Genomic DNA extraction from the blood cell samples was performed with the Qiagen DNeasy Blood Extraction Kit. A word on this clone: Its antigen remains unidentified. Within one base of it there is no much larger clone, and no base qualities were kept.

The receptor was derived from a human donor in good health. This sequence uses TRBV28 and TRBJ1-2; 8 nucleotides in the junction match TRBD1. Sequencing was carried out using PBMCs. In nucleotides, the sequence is TGTGCCAGCGGCGACCGGGACAGGCCCTTCGGCTATGGCTACACCTTC. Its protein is CASGDRDRPFGYGYTF.